The T cell receptor (beta chain) under discussion was sequenced for a study of shared clonotypes between healthy human individuals. Study-level findings and limits: Generally, naive subsets came out with larger estimated richness than memory subsets.

This CDR3 comprises 8 residues. CDR1 and CDR2 from the germline V gene are SQVTM and ANQGSEA. V lost 4 bases to trimming and J lost 12 bases, with 6 bases between them. To note about this clone: Its antigen is as yet unknown.

The CD4+ fraction was divided into a CD45RA+ naive subset and a CD45RA-negative memory subset. Only in-frame clones appear in the TCRdb table, and some are missing; sequencing was by immunoSEQ multiplex PCR. The sample includes more than 1.2 million clones, around 98.5% of them seen just once. The J gene is TRBJ1-2, the V gene TRBV29-1, with D uncertain. The receptor's source is a man under 40 in good health. The sequencing sample was made of naive CD4+ T cells sorted from blood. Indicated subset: CD45RA+ positively selected. CDR3 loop: CSVGRDTF. CDR3 coding DNA: TGCAGCGTTGGAAGGGACACCTTC.